This record covers a single T cell receptor (beta chain). Its antigen is unknown. Template switching, a step in the protocol, added a universal primer site, and cDNA carried unique molecular identifiers. TCRdb analysed the 5' RACE reads with MiXCR anew, one entry per CDR3 protein. The repertoire consists of about 920,000 distinct CDR3 sequences, with approximately 13% occurring once and the leading ten covering about 1.5%. The data originate from a study of identical twins. Study-wide results and limits: Invariant MAIT and iNKT cells could partly confound zero-insertion analyses. Weaker excess twin sharing was seen among beta out-of-frame sequences.

Germline values: CDR1 DFQATT, CDR2 SNEGSKA (reference sequence). The CDR3 is 16 residues long. V was clipped by 3 bases and J by 2 bases; unmatched bases: 12. Separately, the same data were catalogued under a study of yellow fever vaccine responses in identical twins.

The chain uses TRBV20-1 and TRBJ1-2, with 7 positions matching TRBD1. This clonotype was obtained from a woman under 30 in good health. The sequencing sample was made of PBMCs. DNA for the CDR3: TGCAGTGCTAGTAGGAGGGGGCAGGCAAACAACTATGGCTACACCTTC. It yields the protein CSASRRGQANNYGYTF.